This T cell receptor (beta chain) was observed in a study of cytomegalovirus exposure and HLA in healthy donors. The CDR3 has 15 amino acids. Deletions cut 2 bases from V and 3 bases from J, with 14 bases between. The V gene's germline CDR1 is WSHSY and CDR2 SAAADI. Primers for the PCR totalled 60 Vbeta and 13 Jbeta. Assay used: immunoSEQ multiplex PCR; TCRdb lists only in-frame clones, some missing. This table has approximately 130,000 clones, 60% to 80% appearing once. Sample: PBMCs. The genes are TRBV10-2 and TRBJ2-7; no clear D. The sequence was obtained from a woman in her sixties in good health and CMV-seropositive. The CDR3 reads CASSEPRQYVYEQYF. In DNA form, the CDR3 reads TGCGCCAGCAGTGAGCCGCGACAATACGTCTACGAGCAGTACTTC.